The table lists the clone carrying this T cell receptor beta chain with a few counts. Each and every patient relapsed after autologous stem cell transplantation, and patients got differing brentuximab vedotin exposure. Progressive disease, partial response or complete response was each patient's best response. The data are from a study of PD-1 blockade in classical Hodgkin lymphoma. Repertoires were generated with immunoSEQ multiplex PCR, while TCRdb's copy carries only in-frame clones and drops some. The sample records 100,000 or so clones, more than 85% being singletons. The sequencing here drew on peripheral blood mononuclear cells (PBMCs), taken before the second cycle of nivolumab. The receptor was derived from a human donor with classical Hodgkin lymphoma.

CDR3: CASSQNPGGRTEAFF. The DNA for the CDR3 is TGCGCCAGCAGCCAAAACCCAGGGGGGAGGACTGAAGCTTTCTTT. V and J are TRBV4-3 and TRBJ1-1; 7 positions agree with TRBD1. This CDR3 has 15 amino acids. J lost 5 bases, V lost 2 bases, and 8 bases had no gene match. Germline V gene sequence: CDR1 LGHNA, CDR2 YSLEER.